This T cell receptor (beta chain) originates from a study of blood T cell repertoires in COVID-19. For the study at large: PBMCs, B-cell-depleted T cells, or T cells were the source of the cDNA or gDNA that made up the material.

In the source study's methods: How many nucleated cells were present was estimated from reference gene primer amplification. Generated by immunoSEQ multiplex PCR, the TCRdb table keeps only in-frame clones and is missing some. V and J calls and clone size are copied from that table; D and trimming were computed from the DNA. The table lists 59,000 or so clones, around 80% of them singletons. V shed 2 bases and J shed 4 bases, with 12 bases lying between them. CDR1 SGHAT and CDR2 FQNNGV come from the germline V gene. The CDR3 contains 15 residues. This receptor was obtained from a man aged 60 to 69 with acute or convalescent COVID-19. V and J are TRBV11-2 and TRBJ1-5; the D gene is possibly TRBD1 (5 bases). Sequencing was carried out using peripheral blood. The DNA for the CDR3 is TGTGCCAGCAGCTTATCAGGGTTGTGGAATCAGCCCCAGCATTTT. Translated, it gives CASSLSGLWNQPQHF. The full variable domain, rest sourced from reference TRBV11-2 and TRBJ1-5, is EAGVAQSPRYKIIEKRQSVAFWCNPISGHATLYWYQQILGQGPKLLIQFQNNGVVDDSQLPKDRFSAERLKGVDSTLKIQPAKLEDSAVYLCASSLSGLWNQPQHFGDGTRLSIL.